This TCR beta chain was documented in a study of T cells in localized non-small cell lung cancer. The CDR3 is 16 residues long. With 4 bases clipped from V and 1 base from J, the junction kept 5 bases outside the gene matches. The V gene's germline CDR1 is SEHNR and CDR2 FQNEAQ (reference sequence). Using immunoSEQ multiplex PCR, the repertoire was profiled, and TCRdb retains in-frame clones only, with some absent. The data contain about 21,000 clones, nearly 90% of them singletons. This rearrangement joins TRBV7-9 to TRBJ2-7; 12 bases are shared with TRBD2. Here the sequenced sample was peripheral blood mononuclear cells, taken before any cancer treatment. The TCR was taken from a male donor aged 60 or older with stage II lung adenocarcinoma. CDR3: CASSSSTSGRSYEQYF. The CDR3 region has the DNA TGTGCCAGCAGCTCGTCGACTAGCGGGAGATCCTACGAGCAGTACTTC.